The 3 T cell receptor beta chains reported below all come from one sample, sequenced in a study of somatic mutations in cytotoxic T cells in rheumatoid arthritis. Some clones are missing from TCRdb's copy, which holds only in-frame ones; the method was immunoSEQ multiplex PCR. Of approximately 15,000 clones detected, approximately 84% appear once; the ten largest clones hold roughly a fifth. Sequencing used CD8+ T cells sorted from blood. The origin of the receptors is an adult with rheumatoid arthritis.

The rearrangement links TRBV4-1 to TRBJ1-4; D is perhaps TRBD1 (6 bases). Germline V gives CDR1 MGHRA, CDR2 YSYEKL. The V gene lost 1 base and the J gene lost 8 bases, with 17 bases spanning the gap. The CDR3 length is 16 residues. The CDR3, as DNA: TGCGCCAGCAGCCAAGGAGGGCACAGGGTGGTAGAAAAACTGTTTTTT. Amino acids: CASSQGGHRVVEKLFF.

The chain uses TRBV9 and TRBJ2-1; TRBD2 agrees at 8 bases. V lost 0 bases to trimming and J lost 7 bases; unmatched junction nucleotides: 6. The germline gives CDR1 SGDLS, CDR2 YYNGEE. The CDR3 totals 15 residues. The CDR3 here is CASSVGQREINEQFF. The CDR3 nucleotides are TGTGCCAGCAGCGTAGGCCAGCGGGAGATAAATGAGCAGTTCTTC.

The V and J genes are TRBV25-1 and TRBJ2-2; perhaps TRBD1 as D (6 bases). CDR1 is MGHDK, CDR2 SYGVNS, per germline. The V end was cut by 3 bases, the J end by 3 bases, with 8 bases between. CDR3 size: 14 residues. For the CDR3, the DNA is TGTGCCAGCAGTGAGTCAGGGGACACCGGGGAGCTGTTTTTT. Translated: CASSESGDTGELFF.